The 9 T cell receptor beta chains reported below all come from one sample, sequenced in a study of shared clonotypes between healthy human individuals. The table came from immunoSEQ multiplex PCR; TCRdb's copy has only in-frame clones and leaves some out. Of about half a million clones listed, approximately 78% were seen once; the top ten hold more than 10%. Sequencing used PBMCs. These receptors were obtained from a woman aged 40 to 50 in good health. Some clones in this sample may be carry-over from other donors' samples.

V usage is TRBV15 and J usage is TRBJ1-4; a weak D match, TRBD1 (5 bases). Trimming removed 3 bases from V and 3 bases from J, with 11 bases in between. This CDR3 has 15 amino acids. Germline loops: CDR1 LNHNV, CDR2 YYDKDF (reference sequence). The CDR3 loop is CATSRARDPNEKLFF. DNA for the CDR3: TGTGCCACCAGCAGGGCCCGGGACCCTAATGAAAAACTGTTTTTT.

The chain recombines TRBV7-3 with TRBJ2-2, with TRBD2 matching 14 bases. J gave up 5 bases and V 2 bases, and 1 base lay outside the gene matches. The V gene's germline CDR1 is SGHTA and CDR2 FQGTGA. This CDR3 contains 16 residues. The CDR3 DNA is TGTGCCAGCAGCTTAGGGACTAGCGGGAGTACCGGGGAGCTGTTTTTT. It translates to CASSLGTSGSTGELFF.

CDR3 sequence (DNA): TGTGCCAGCAGCTTGCCGAGGACAGGGTCTGGCTACACCTTC. Encoded protein: CASSLPRTGSGYTF. This sequence joins TRBV5-4 and TRBJ1-2; 8 positions match TRBD1. The J segment lost 7 bases and the V segment lost 1 base, leaving 6 bases of the junction unmatched. The CDR3 contains 14 residues. Germline CDR1 SGHNT, CDR2 YYREEE (reference sequence).

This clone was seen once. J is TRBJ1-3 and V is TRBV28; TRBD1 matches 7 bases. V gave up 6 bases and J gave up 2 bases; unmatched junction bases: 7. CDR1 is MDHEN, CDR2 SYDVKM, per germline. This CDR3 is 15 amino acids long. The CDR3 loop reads CASRPTGSAGNTIYF. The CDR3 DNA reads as TGTGCCAGCAGACCGACAGGGTCCGCTGGAAACACCATATATTTT.

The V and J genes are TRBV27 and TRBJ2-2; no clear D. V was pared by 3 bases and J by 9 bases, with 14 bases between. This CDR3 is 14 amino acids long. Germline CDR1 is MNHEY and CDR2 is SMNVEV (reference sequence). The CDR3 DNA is TGTGCCAGCAGTTTGGGAAGGGTACCCTGGGAGCTGTTTTTT. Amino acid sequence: CASSLGRVPWELFF.

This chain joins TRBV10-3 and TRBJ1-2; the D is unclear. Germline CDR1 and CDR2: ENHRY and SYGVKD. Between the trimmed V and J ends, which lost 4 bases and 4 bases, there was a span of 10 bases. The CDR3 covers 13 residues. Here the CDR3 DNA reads TGTGCCATCAGTGGTAGGGCTTCCTATGGCTACACCTTC. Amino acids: CAISGRASYGYTF.

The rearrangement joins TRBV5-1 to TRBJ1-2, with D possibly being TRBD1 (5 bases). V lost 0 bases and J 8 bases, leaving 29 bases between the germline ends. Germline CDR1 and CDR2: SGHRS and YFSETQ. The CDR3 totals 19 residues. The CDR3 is CASSLAFGTDVAPPRGYTF. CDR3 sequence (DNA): TGCGCCAGCAGCTTGGCCTTCGGGACCGATGTAGCCCCCCCTAGGGGCTACACCTTC.

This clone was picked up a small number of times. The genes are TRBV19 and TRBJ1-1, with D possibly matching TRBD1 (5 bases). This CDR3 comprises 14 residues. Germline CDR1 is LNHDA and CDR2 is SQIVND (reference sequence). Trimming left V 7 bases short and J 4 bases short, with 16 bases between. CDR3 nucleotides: TGTGCCAGTACGCCCAAGGGGATCCCCACTGAAGCTTTCTTT. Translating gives CASTPKGIPTEAFF.

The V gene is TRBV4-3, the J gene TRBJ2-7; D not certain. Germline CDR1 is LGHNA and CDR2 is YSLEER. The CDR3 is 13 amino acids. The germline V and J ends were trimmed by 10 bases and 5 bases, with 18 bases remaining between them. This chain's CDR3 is CATTNLTLDEQYF. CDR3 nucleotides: TGCGCCACCACCAACCTTACCCTAGACGAGCAGTACTTC.